Listed below are T cell receptor beta chains from one sample, sequenced in a study of T cell responses to AZD1222 COVID-19 vaccine. Clones were sequenced by immunoSEQ multiplex PCR, and TCRdb holds only the in-frame ones, with some missing. Here the sample spans around 120,000 clones, about 93% being singletons. The sample here was peripheral blood, taken on day 0 of AZD1222 vaccination. These receptors all come from an adult in good health. The CDR3 runs from the conserved cysteine through the conserved F or W. D genes are given only for firm matches. The size entry is marked missing in some rows and otherwise reads once, few, many or a size class.

abundance: .; d_gene: .; v_gene: TRBV12-5; j_gene: TRBJ1-1; CDR3aa: CASGLTDTLGSLNTEAFF; CDR3nt: TGTGCTAGTGGCCTGACGGACACCCTCGGGAGCTTGAACACTGAAGCTTTCTTT
abundance: .; d_gene: .; v_gene: TRBV27; j_gene: TRBJ1-5; CDR3aa: CASGPTMFAGPVQPQHF; CDR3nt: TGTGCCAGCGGGCCCACTATGTTCGCGGGGCCGGTTCAGCCCCAGCATTTT
abundance: once; d_gene: TRBD1; v_gene: TRBV24-1; j_gene: TRBJ1-2; CDR3aa: CATKFHQGQGSGYTF; CDR3nt: TGTGCCACCAAATTTCACCAGGGACAGGGGAGTGGCTACACCTTC
abundance: .; d_gene: .; v_gene: TRBV5-4; j_gene: TRBJ1-5; CDR3aa: CASSFEQGRDQPQHF; CDR3nt: TGTGCCAGCAGCTTCGAACAGGGACGAGATCAGCCCCAGCATTTT
abundance: .; d_gene: .; v_gene: TRBV4-1; j_gene: TRBJ2-5; CDR3aa: CASSQNLPETQYF; CDR3nt: TGCGCCAGCAGCCAAAACCTCCCAGAGACCCAGTACTTC
abundance: .; d_gene: TRBD1; v_gene: TRBV5-4; j_gene: TRBJ1-2; CDR3aa: CASSLTGDDYGYTF; CDR3nt: TGTGCCAGCAGCTTAACAGGGGACGACTATGGCTACACCTTC
abundance: once; d_gene: .; v_gene: TRBV5-4; j_gene: TRBJ2-7; CDR3aa: CASSGGTVLEQYF; CDR3nt: TGTGCCAGCAGCGGAGGGACCGTCCTAGAGCAGTACTTC
abundance: .; d_gene: TRBD2; v_gene: TRBV5-4; j_gene: TRBJ2-1; CDR3aa: CASSLAGIGDEQFF; CDR3nt: TGTGCCAGCAGCCTAGCGGGTATTGGGGATGAGCAGTTCTTC
abundance: .; d_gene: .; v_gene: TRBV12-3/TRBV12-4; j_gene: TRBJ1-2; CDR3aa: CASRAVRGGYTF; CDR3nt: TGTGCCAGCAGGGCAGTCAGGGGCGGCTACACCTTC
abundance: .; d_gene: .; v_gene: TRBV15; j_gene: TRBJ1-4; CDR3aa: CATSRVTGRIREKLFF; CDR3nt: TGTGCCACCAGCAGAGTCACAGGGAGGATTCGCGAAAAACTGTTTTTT
abundance: .; d_gene: .; v_gene: TRBV18; j_gene: TRBJ1-1; CDR3aa: CASSPLSRVGDTEAFF; CDR3nt: TGTGCCAGCTCACCACTTTCAAGGGTGGGTGACACTGAAGCTTTCTTT
abundance: .; d_gene: .; v_gene: TRBV19; j_gene: TRBJ2-3; CDR3aa: CASSIVWGSRTDTQYF; CDR3nt: TGTGCCAGTAGTATAGTCTGGGGCAGTCGCACAGATACGCAGTATTTT
abundance: .; d_gene: TRBD2; v_gene: TRBV6-5; j_gene: TRBJ2-1; CDR3aa: CASSPLRGGSEQFF; CDR3nt: TGTGCCAGCAGTCCATTACGGGGGGGCAGTGAGCAGTTCTTC
abundance: once; d_gene: TRBD1; v_gene: TRBV7-9; j_gene: TRBJ1-1; CDR3aa: CASSLGGQVRTEAFF; CDR3nt: TGTGCCAGCAGCTTAGGGGGACAGGTTCGGACTGAAGCTTTCTTT
abundance: .; d_gene: TRBD2; v_gene: TRBV2; j_gene: TRBJ2-3; CDR3aa: CASIGSSGRVDTQYF; CDR3nt: TGTGCCAGCATCGGGTCTAGCGGGAGGGTGGATACGCAGTATTTT
abundance: .; d_gene: .; v_gene: TRBV29-1; j_gene: TRBJ1-1; CDR3aa: CSVTKGKWTEAFF; CDR3nt: TGCAGCGTCACCAAGGGGAAGTGGACTGAAGCTTTCTTT
abundance: .; d_gene: TRBD1; v_gene: TRBV6-1; j_gene: TRBJ1-1; CDR3aa: CASSPQGDTEAFF; CDR3nt: TGTGCCAGCAGTCCTCAGGGGGACACTGAAGCTTTCTTT
abundance: .; d_gene: .; v_gene: TRBV6-5; j_gene: TRBJ1-1; CDR3aa: CASSYFGAAGEAFF; CDR3nt: TGTGCCAGCAGTTACTTTGGTGCGGCGGGAGAAGCTTTCTTT
abundance: once; d_gene: .; v_gene: TRBV7-2; j_gene: TRBJ1-3; CDR3aa: CASSPTRFSGNTIYF; CDR3nt: TGTGCCAGCAGCCCAACAAGGTTCTCTGGAAACACCATATATTTT
abundance: .; d_gene: .; v_gene: TRBV18; j_gene: TRBJ2-5; CDR3aa: CASSPINSAQETQYF; CDR3nt: TGTGCCAGCTCACCAATTAACTCTGCTCAAGAGACCCAGTACTTC
abundance: .; d_gene: TRBD1; v_gene: TRBV19; j_gene: TRBJ1-2; CDR3aa: CASQGAGPDGYTF; CDR3nt: TGTGCCAGCCAGGGGGCCGGTCCGGATGGCTACACCTTC
abundance: .; d_gene: TRBD1; v_gene: TRBV11-2; j_gene: TRBJ1-5; CDR3aa: CASSDGTVSNQPQHF; CDR3nt: TGTGCCAGCAGCGACGGGACAGTTAGCAATCAGCCCCAGCATTTT
abundance: .; d_gene: .; v_gene: TRBV24-1; j_gene: TRBJ1-2; CDR3aa: CATSDRDRTYGYTF; CDR3nt: TGTGCCACCAGTGACCGTGACAGGACCTATGGCTACACCTTC
abundance: .; d_gene: TRBD1; v_gene: TRBV7-9; j_gene: TRBJ2-7; CDR3aa: CASSLGGQDIVRDGQYF; CDR3nt: TGTGCCAGCAGCTTAGGGGGACAGGATATCGTCCGTGATGGGCAGTACTTC
abundance: .; d_gene: .; v_gene: TRBV11-2; j_gene: TRBJ2-7; CDR3aa: CASRGAGLGEQYF; CDR3nt: TGTGCCAGCAGGGGGGCAGGGTTGGGTGAGCAGTACTTC
abundance: once; d_gene: TRBD1; v_gene: TRBV4-2; j_gene: TRBJ2-2; CDR3aa: CASSHLGQGLSTGELFF; CDR3nt: TGTGCCAGCAGCCACCTTGGACAGGGGTTGAGCACCGGGGAGCTGTTTTTT
abundance: .; d_gene: .; v_gene: TRBV14; j_gene: TRBJ1-2; CDR3aa: CASSLAHNYGYTF; CDR3nt: TGTGCCAGCAGCCTAGCACATAACTATGGCTACACCTTC
abundance: .; d_gene: .; v_gene: TRBV15; j_gene: TRBJ1-1; CDR3aa: CATSFLPTRMNTEAFF; CDR3nt: TGTGCCACCAGTTTTCTTCCAACACGGATGAACACTGAAGCTTTCTTT
abundance: .; d_gene: TRBD1; v_gene: TRBV28; j_gene: TRBJ1-6; CDR3aa: CASSKTGRNSPLHF; CDR3nt: TGTGCCAGCAGCAAGACAGGGAGGAATTCACCCCTCCACTTT
abundance: .; d_gene: TRBD1; v_gene: TRBV29-1; j_gene: TRBJ1-2; CDR3aa: CSVLTGASYGYTF; CDR3nt: TGCAGCGTCCTGACAGGGGCCAGCTATGGCTACACCTTC
abundance: .; d_gene: TRBD1; v_gene: TRBV30; j_gene: TRBJ1-5; CDR3aa: CAWSVDRDNQPQHF; CDR3nt: TGTGCCTGGAGTGTAGACAGGGACAATCAGCCCCAGCATTTT
abundance: .; d_gene: .; v_gene: TRBV21-1; j_gene: TRBJ1-2; CDR3aa: CASGDRGYGYTF; CDR3nt: TGTGCCAGCGGAGACAGGGGGTATGGCTACACCTTC
abundance: .; d_gene: .; v_gene: TRBV29-1; j_gene: TRBJ1-1; CDR3aa: CSVEYSGTEAFF; CDR3nt: TGCAGCGTTGAGTACAGCGGCACTGAAGCTTTCTTT
abundance: .; d_gene: TRBD1; v_gene: TRBV3-1/TRBV3-2; j_gene: TRBJ2-5; CDR3aa: CASSPSGTVLQETQYF; CDR3nt: TGTGCCAGCAGCCCGTCCGGGACAGTCCTACAAGAGACCCAGTACTTC
abundance: .; d_gene: .; v_gene: TRBV25-1; j_gene: TRBJ1-3; CDR3aa: CASSEYGGPGNTIYF; CDR3nt: TGTGCCAGCAGTGAATACGGGGGCCCTGGAAACACCATATATTTT
abundance: .; d_gene: .; v_gene: TRBV5-8; j_gene: TRBJ2-7; CDR3aa: CASSLTSQYF; CDR3nt: TGTGCCAGCAGCTTAACAAGTCAGTACTTC
abundance: .; d_gene: TRBD1; v_gene: TRBV5-6; j_gene: TRBJ1-6; CDR3aa: CASRTGGNSPLHF; CDR3nt: TGTGCCAGCAGGACAGGGGGCAATTCACCCCTCCACTTT
abundance: .; d_gene: .; v_gene: TRBV2; j_gene: TRBJ2-1; CDR3aa: CASRYNEQFF; CDR3nt: TGTGCCTCAAGGTACAATGAGCAGTTCTTC
abundance: .; d_gene: TRBD1; v_gene: TRBV6-5; j_gene: TRBJ2-5; CDR3aa: CASSYGAGGWKETQYF; CDR3nt: TGTGCCAGCAGTTACGGGGCAGGGGGCTGGAAAGAGACCCAGTACTTC
abundance: .; d_gene: .; v_gene: TRBV24-1; j_gene: TRBJ2-3; CDR3aa: CATSDPQEPDTQYF; CDR3nt: TGTGCCACCAGTGACCCTCAGGAGCCAGATACGCAGTATTTT
abundance: .; d_gene: TRBD2; v_gene: TRBV28; j_gene: TRBJ2-3; CDR3aa: CATSLTLGLAGAADTQYF; CDR3nt: TGTGCCACCTCACTGACCTTGGGACTAGCGGGAGCTGCAGATACGCAGTATTTT
abundance: .; d_gene: TRBD1; v_gene: TRBV6-5; j_gene: TRBJ2-1; CDR3aa: CASTTAGTGAFEQFF; CDR3nt: TGTGCCAGCACCACGGCGGGGACAGGGGCGTTTGAGCAGTTCTTC
abundance: .; d_gene: TRBD1; v_gene: TRBV27; j_gene: TRBJ1-5; CDR3aa: CATPHDRGYQPQHF; CDR3nt: TGTGCCACCCCCCACGACAGGGGGTATCAGCCCCAGCATTTT
abundance: .; d_gene: .; v_gene: TRBV23-1; j_gene: TRBJ1-1; CDR3aa: CPTPPPGTGPNTEAFF; CDR3nt: TGCCCCACCCCTCCCCCGGGGACGGGCCCCAACACTGAAGCTTTCTTT
abundance: .; d_gene: .; v_gene: TRBV4-1; j_gene: TRBJ2-1; CDR3aa: CASSQDRAGSKNEQFF; CDR3nt: TGCGCCAGCAGCCAAGATAGGGCGGGTTCCAAGAATGAGCAGTTCTTC
abundance: .; d_gene: .; v_gene: TRBV12-3/TRBV12-4; j_gene: TRBJ1-2; CDR3aa: CASSPRRDGYTF; CDR3nt: TGTGCCAGCAGCCCCCGGCGGGATGGCTACACCTTC
abundance: .; d_gene: .; v_gene: TRBV19; j_gene: TRBJ1-2; CDR3aa: CASSILPPSYGYTF; CDR3nt: TGTGCCAGTAGTATCCTTCCACCTTCCTATGGCTACACCTTC